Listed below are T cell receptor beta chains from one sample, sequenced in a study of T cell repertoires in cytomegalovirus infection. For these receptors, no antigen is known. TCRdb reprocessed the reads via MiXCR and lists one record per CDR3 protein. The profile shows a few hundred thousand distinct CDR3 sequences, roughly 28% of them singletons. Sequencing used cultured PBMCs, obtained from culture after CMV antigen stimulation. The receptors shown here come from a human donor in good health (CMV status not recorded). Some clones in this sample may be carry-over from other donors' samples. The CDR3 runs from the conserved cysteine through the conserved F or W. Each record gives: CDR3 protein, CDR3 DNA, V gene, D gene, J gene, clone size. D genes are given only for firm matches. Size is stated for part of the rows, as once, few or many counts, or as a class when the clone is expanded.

CDR3: CASSQGAFNQPQHF; DNA: TGTGCCAGCAGTCAAGGGGCTTTCAATCAGCCCCAGCATTTT; V: TRBV27; D: NA; J: TRBJ1-5; size: NA
CDR3: CASSLTGPFGSPLHF; DNA: TGTGCCAGCAGCTTGACGGGACCCTTCGGTTCACCCCTCCACTTT; V: TRBV11-2; D: NA; J: TRBJ1-6; size: NA
CDR3: CASSLQVAGGLETQYF; DNA: TGTGCCAGCAGTTTACAGGTTGCGGGAGGGTTGGAGACCCAGTACTTC; V: TRBV12-3/TRBV12-4; D: TRBD2; J: TRBJ2-5; size: few
CDR3: CASSSRTGGSNQPQHF; DNA: TGTGCCAGCAGCTCGCGGACAGGAGGGAGCAATCAGCCCCAGCATTTT; V: TRBV7-2; D: TRBD1; J: TRBJ1-5; size: NA
CDR3: CASSLCIQGTMNTEAFF; DNA: TGTGCCAGCAGTTTATGCATTCAGGGGACCATGAACACTGAAGCTTTCTTT; V: TRBV28; D: NA; J: TRBJ1-1; size: NA
CDR3: CASSLSRGEQFF; DNA: TGTGCCAGCAGCTTAAGTCGTGGTGAGCAGTTCTTC; V: TRBV7-2; D: NA; J: TRBJ2-1; size: many
CDR3: CASSLTEGIPF; DNA: TGTGCCAGCAGCTTAACTGAAGGCATTCCCTTT; V: TRBV7-3; D: NA; J: TRBJ1-1; size: few
CDR3: CAISEGRNQPQHF; DNA: TGTGCCATCAGTGAGGGCAGGAATCAGCCCCAGCATTTT; V: TRBV10-3; D: NA; J: TRBJ1-5; size: NA
CDR3: CASSFGQGINEQYF; DNA: TGTGCCAGCAGCTTCGGACAGGGGATCAACGAGCAGTACTTC; V: TRBV7-2; D: TRBD1; J: TRBJ2-7; size: few
CDR3: CASSSIAVLYNEQFF; DNA: TGTGCCAGCAGCTCCATAGCGGTTCTCTACAATGAGCAGTTCTTC; V: TRBV11-3; D: NA; J: TRBJ2-1; size: NA
CDR3: CASEKPQGPGANVLTF; DNA: TGTGCCAGCGAGAAACCTCAGGGGCCTGGGGCCAACGTCCTGACTTTC; V: TRBV2; D: NA; J: TRBJ2-6; size: NA
CDR3: CASSIEGEQYF; DNA: TGTGCCAGTAGTATAGAGGGGGAGCAGTACTTC; V: TRBV19; D: NA; J: TRBJ2-7; size: NA
CDR3: CASSSPTGYYGYTF; DNA: TGTGCCAGCAGCTCGCCCACAGGGTACTATGGCTACACCTTC; V: TRBV11-2; D: NA; J: TRBJ1-2; size: NA
CDR3: CASREGNEQFF; DNA: TGTGCCAGCCGGGAGGGCAATGAGCAGTTCTTC; V: TRBV12-3/TRBV12-4; D: TRBD2; J: TRBJ2-1; size: NA
CDR3: CASSQDTTVYGYTF; DNA: TGTGCCAGCAGCCAAGATACGACAGTCTATGGCTACACCTTC; V: TRBV14; D: NA; J: TRBJ1-2; size: NA
CDR3: CASTPLFGGNSPLHF; DNA: TGTGCCAGCACACCACTGTTTGGGGGGAATTCACCCCTCCACTTT; V: TRBV11-3; D: NA; J: TRBJ1-6; size: few